The rows below give T cell receptor beta chains drawn from one sample of a study of T cell responses to AZD1222 COVID-19 vaccine. Generated by immunoSEQ multiplex PCR, the TCRdb table keeps only in-frame clones and is missing some. The sample has 150,000 to 160,000 clones; approximately 86% are singletons. The source material was peripheral blood, sampled after recovery from COVID-19. These receptor sequences come from an adult who had recovered from COVID-19. CDR3s include the opening cysteine and the closing phenylalanine or tryptophan. The D gene is left open where the match is weak. A clone size is listed for some rows: how often the clone was seen (once, few, many), or a class if it is expanded.

d_gene	v_gene	j_gene	abundance	CDR3nt	CDR3aa
.	TRBV13	TRBJ1-3	once	TGTGCCAGCAGCCTGGGGACATACTCTGGAAACACCATATATTTT	CASSLGTYSGNTIYF
TRBD1	TRBV9	TRBJ2-5	.	TGTGCCAGCAGCGCCCGGGACAGGGGGCGCGGAGAGACCCAGTACTTC	CASSARDRGRGETQYF
.	TRBV28	TRBJ2-7	.	TGTGCCAGCAGTTTCTTTGGGGGGGCGGAGGAGCAGTACTTC	CASSFFGGAEEQYF
TRBD1	TRBV5-6	TRBJ2-3	few	TGTGCCTCCTCAACGGGCGGACAGGGCATAGATACGCAGTATTTT	CASSTGGQGIDTQYF
.	TRBV18	TRBJ2-1	.	TGTGCCAGCTCACCACTGCAGGGGGAGGGTAATGAGCAGTTCTTC	CASSPLQGEGNEQFF
.	TRBV7-9	TRBJ2-3	.	TGTGCCAGCAGCCGCCCCGGGACTGGCAGGGATACGCAGTATTTT	CASSRPGTGRDTQYF
.	TRBV6-1	TRBJ1-5	.	TGTGCCAGCAGTGAACAGGCCAATCAGCCCCAGCATTTT	CASSEQANQPQHF
TRBD2	TRBV6-5	TRBJ2-7	.	TGTGCCATCACCGGGACTAGCGGGAGGGCGGGCGAGCAGTACTTC	CAITGTSGRAGEQYF
.	TRBV18	TRBJ1-2	few	TGTGCCAGCTCACCAGCGGAGGACTATGGCTACACCTTC	CASSPAEDYGYTF
TRBD2	TRBV5-4	TRBJ2-7	.	TGTGCCAGCAGCCCCTGGACTAGCGGGCTCTCCTACGAGCAGTACTTC	CASSPWTSGLSYEQYF